The 8 T cell receptor beta chains below were found in one sample sequenced in a study of cytotoxic CD8 clonotypes in ibrutinib-treated CLL. Sequenced by immunoSEQ multiplex PCR; TCRdb stores in-frame clones only, minus some. The data contain roughly 24,000 clones, roughly 68% of them singletons. The starting material was PBMCs, obtained after 24 months of ibrutinib treatment. All receptors derive from a human donor with chronic lymphocytic leukemia.

The J gene is TRBJ2-3, the V gene TRBV27, with 8 bases lining up with TRBD2. Germline V gene data show CDR1 as MNHEY and CDR2 as SMNVEV (reference sequence). V was pared by 2 bases and J by 0 bases, with 7 bases of the junction left unmatched. The CDR3 length is 17 residues. For the CDR3, the DNA is TGTGCCAGCAGTTTAACTCAGCGGGGGATTAGCACAGATACGCAGTATTTT. Amino acids: CASSLTQRGISTDTQYF.

The chain is built from TRBV4-2 and TRBJ1-2; D is possibly TRBD1 (5 bases). The CDR3 totals 14 residues. Trimming left V 5 bases short and J 5 bases short, with 15 bases between. CDR1 LGHNA and CDR2 YNFKEQ come from the germline V gene. The CDR3 protein is CASSTNTEGYGYTF. CDR3 nucleotide sequence: TGTGCCAGCAGCACTAATACGGAGGGGTATGGCTACACCTTC.

This clone was seen just once. V is TRBV30 and J is TRBJ1-2, with D perhaps matching TRBD1 (5 bases). V was trimmed by 3 bases and J by 2 bases, leaving 22 bases between them. The length of the CDR3 is 17 residues. Germline CDR1 GTSNPN, CDR2 SVGIG (reference sequence). The CDR3 DNA follows: TGTGCCTGGAGCGCCCCAGTGACCAGGGTTTTAAACTATGGCTACACCTTC. It specifies CAWSAPVTRVLNYGYTF. Looking up the rest from reference TRBV30 and TRBJ1-2 gives the full variable domain: SQTIHQWPATLVQPVGSPLSLECTVEGTSNPNLYWYRQAAGRGLQLLFYSVGIGQISSEVPQNLSASRPQDRQFILSSKKLLLSDSGFYLCAWSAPVTRVLNYGYTFGSGTRLTVV.

CDR3 DNA: TGCGCCAGCAGCCAAGTTGGTAGGACAGGTGCCAATCAGCCCCAGCATTTT. Its protein is CASSQVGRTGANQPQHF. This sequence joins TRBV4-1 and TRBJ1-5; 7 nucleotides align to TRBD1. V dropped 1 base and J dropped 3; count of bases not matched to a gene: 9. The CDR3 contains 17 residues. Per the germline V gene, CDR1 is MGHRA and CDR2 is YSYEKL.

A few counts support this clone. The chain couples TRBV2 to TRBJ1-3; D is ambiguous. The ends were cut back, 7 bases at V and 2 bases at J, with 6 bases in the middle. Looked up from germline, CDR1 is SNHLY and CDR2 is FYNNEI. CDR3 length equals 12 residues. This CDR3 reads CASTMTGNTIYF. Here the CDR3 DNA reads TGTGCCAGCACAATGACTGGAAACACCATATATTTT.

The V and J genes are TRBV5-4 and TRBJ1-4, with 7 positions matching TRBD1. Germline CDR1 SGHNT, CDR2 YYREEE (reference sequence). This CDR3 spans 15 amino acids. V shed 2 bases and J 2 bases; nucleotides not matched to a gene: 3. The CDR3 DNA follows: TGTGCCAGCAGCTTATCGACAGGGACTAATGAAAAACTGTTTTTT. This gives the protein CASSLSTGTNEKLFF. Together with reference TRBV5-4 and TRBJ1-4, the CDR3 gives the full variable domain: ETGVTQSPTHLIKTRGQQVTLRCSSQSGHNTVSWYQQALGQGPQFIFQYYREEENGRGNFPPRFSGLQFPNYSSELNVNALELDDSALYLCASSLSTGTNEKLFFGSGTQLSVL.

This clone has a handful of counts. The chain combines TRBV10-1 with TRBJ2-1; D unclear. Looked up from germline, CDR1 is WNHNN and CDR2 is SYGVQD (reference sequence). The CDR3 covers 14 residues. V was pared by 0 bases and J by 9 bases, with 12 bases between. CDR3 amino acids: CASSESPGRSEQFF. CDR3 coding DNA: TGCGCCAGCAGTGAGTCTCCAGGTAGGAGTGAGCAGTTCTTC.

This clone turned up a few times. The J gene is TRBJ1-3, the V gene TRBV5-4; tentatively, D is TRBD1 (6 bases). CDR3 length: 15 amino acids. Germline values: CDR1 SGHNT, CDR2 YYREEE (reference sequence). Trimming left V 1 base short and J 9 bases short, with 17 bases between. The chain's CDR3 is CASSLRGVEPGTIYF. DNA for the CDR3: TGTGCCAGCAGCTTGAGGGGGGTAGAACCGGGCACCATATATTTT. Looking up the rest from reference TRBV5-4 and TRBJ1-3 gives the full variable domain: ETGVTQSPTHLIKTRGQQVTLRCSSQSGHNTVSWYQQALGQGPQFIFQYYREEENGRGNFPPRFSGLQFPNYSSELNVNALELDDSALYLCASSLRGVEPGTIYFGEGSWLTVV.